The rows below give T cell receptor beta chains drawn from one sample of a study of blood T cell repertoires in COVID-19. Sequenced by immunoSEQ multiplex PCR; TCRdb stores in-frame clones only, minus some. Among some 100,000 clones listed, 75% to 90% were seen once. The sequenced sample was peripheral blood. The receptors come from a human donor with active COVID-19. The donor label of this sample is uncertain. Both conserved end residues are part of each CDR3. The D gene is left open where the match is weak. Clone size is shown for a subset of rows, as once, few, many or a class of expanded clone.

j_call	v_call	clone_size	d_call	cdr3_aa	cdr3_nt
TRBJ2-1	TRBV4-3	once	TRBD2	CASSPSGGLVNEQFF	TGCGCCAGCAGCCCTAGCGGGGGGCTCGTAAATGAGCAGTTCTTC
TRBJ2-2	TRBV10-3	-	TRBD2	CAISELLAGNTGELFF	TGTGCCATCAGTGAGTTGCTAGCGGGGAACACCGGGGAGCTGTTTTTT
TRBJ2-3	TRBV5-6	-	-	CASSLGAGTNTDTQYF	TGTGCCAGCAGCTTGGGAGCGGGTACTAACACAGATACGCAGTATTTT
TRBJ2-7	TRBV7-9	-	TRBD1	CASSHRTGSYEQYF	TGTGCCAGCAGCCACCGGACAGGGTCCTACGAGCAGTACTTC
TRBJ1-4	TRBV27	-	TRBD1	CASSSWTGGDEKLFF	TGTGCCAGCAGTTCCTGGACAGGGGGCGATGAAAAACTGTTTTTT
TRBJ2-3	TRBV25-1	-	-	CASSELVEDTQYF	TGTGCCAGCAGTGAATTAGTAGAGGATACGCAGTATTTT
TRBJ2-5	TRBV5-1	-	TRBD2	CASNKRGRSETQYF	TGCGCCAGCAACAAGCGGGGGAGGTCAGAGACCCAGTACTTC
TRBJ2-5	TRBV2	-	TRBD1	CASERDRGRETQYF	TGTGCCAGCGAAAGGGACAGGGGTAGGGAGACCCAGTACTTC
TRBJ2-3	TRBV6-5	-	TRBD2	CAIAPGLHPDTQYF	TGTGCCATCGCCCCGGGACTACATCCAGATACGCAGTATTTT
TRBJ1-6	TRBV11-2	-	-	CASSLGDSSSPLHF	TGTGCCAGCAGCTTAGGGGACTCGAGTTCACCCCTCCACTTT
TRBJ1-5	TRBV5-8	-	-	CASSPEGGASNQPQHF	TGTGCCAGCAGCCCCGAGGGGGGGGCGAGCAATCAGCCCCAGCATTTT
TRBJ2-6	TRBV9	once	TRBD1	CASSADRAGANVLTF	TGTGCCAGCAGCGCGGACAGGGCTGGGGCCAACGTCCTGACTTTC
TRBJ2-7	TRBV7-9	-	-	CASSSIYEQYF	TGTGCCAGCAGCTCCATCTACGAGCAGTACTTC